The TCR beta chain described here comes from a study of T cell responses to AZD1222 COVID-19 vaccine. General study findings and limits: Donors were mostly white British, more females; clonal diversity possibly underestimated. A rise in Spike-specific TCR breadth and depth followed two AZD1222 doses. The study sampled repertoires only after the peak T cell response. At study baseline, merely six AZD1222 recipients were seropositive.

Sequencing was performed with immunoSEQ multiplex PCR; in TCRdb, only in-frame clones are kept and a portion is missing. The sample contains about 150,000 clones, about nine tenths of which appear only once. This CDR3 is built from 15 residues. Germline-derived CDR1 and CDR2 are SGHRS and YFSETQ. Losses at the gene ends were 0 bases for V and 6 bases for J; bases not matched to a gene: 8. As for this clone: Its specificity is unknown.

The sequence derives from an adult who had recovered from COVID-19. V gene TRBV5-1 combines with J gene TRBJ2-7; 8 positions agree with TRBD2. The sample in question was peripheral blood, obtained after recovery from COVID-19. CDR3 protein: CASSLAASGLSEQYF. As DNA, the CDR3 is TGCGCCAGCAGCTTGGCGGCTAGCGGGCTTAGCGAGCAGTACTTC.